The clone carrying this T cell receptor (beta chain) has just one count. The junction shows a germline mismatch at one end, possibly a read error. Other nucleotide sequences in the sample specify the same CDR3. How the authors handled the data: Estimated nucleated cell counts came from reference gene primer amplification. Generated by immunoSEQ multiplex PCR, the TCRdb table keeps only in-frame clones and is missing some. From that table come the V and J calls and clone size; the DNA was used to work out D and trimming. The sample contains more than 95,000 clones, 90% of which appear only once. This CDR3 comprises 15 residues. Germline V CDR1 and CDR2: SGHDT, YYEEEE. The data were taken from a study of blood T cell repertoires in COVID-19.

This TCR came from a man between 60 and 75 years old with acute or convalescent COVID-19. Material: peripheral blood. The chain joins TRBV5-6 to TRBJ1-2; a possible D gene is TRBD1 (6 bases). The CDR3 sequence is CASSNRVSGLDGYTF. Here the CDR3 DNA reads TGTGCCAGCAGCAACAGGGTTTCGGGTCTGGATGGTTACACCTTC.